These T cell receptor beta chains were read from a single sample in a study of graft-versus-host responses after intestinal transplantation. Generated by immunoSEQ multiplex PCR, the TCRdb table keeps only in-frame clones and is missing some. The sample includes some 100,000 clones, under 95% of them seen just once. The antigens for these receptors are not known. Sequencing used unstimulated CD8+ T cells sorted from spleen or lymph node cells, obtained before transplant. These receptors originate from a human donor who was the organ donor for an intestinal transplant. Each CDR3 is given without its conserved first and last residue. Each record gives: J gene, V gene, D gene, CDR3 protein. A D gene is named only where the DNA matches it firmly.

TRBJ2-7	TRBV27	.	ASSSSGDAGLGEQY
TRBJ1-1	TRBV7-9	.	ASSLGTNVAEAF
TRBJ2-7	TRBV25-1	TRBD2	ASSGAGDYEQY
TRBJ2-3	TRBV6-5	TRBD2	ASSYSTAGETDTQY
TRBJ2-7	TRBV11-2	TRBD2	ASSFPPTSGSPYEQY
TRBJ2-1	TRBV13	.	ASSPTAALGGLHEQF
TRBJ1-4	TRBV5-1	.	ASSLVPANEKLF
TRBJ2-7	TRBV6-5	.	ASSYYRDKWYEQY
TRBJ2-3	TRBV7-6	.	ASSYKVGGGSDTQY
TRBJ2-2	TRBV7-3	TRBD2	ASSQTSVNTGELF
TRBJ1-2	TRBV5-4	.	ASSLRGNYGYT
TRBJ2-1	TRBV2	.	ASSDWWGPWNEQF
TRBJ2-2	TRBV13	.	ASSLGRGARVDGELF
TRBJ2-3	TRBV7-3	TRBD1	ASSMTGADTQY
TRBJ2-1	TRBV25-1	.	ASRDWEAIGEQF
TRBJ2-2	TRBV6-5	.	ASSSLSGELF
TRBJ2-2	TRBV9	TRBD2	ASSVPLTQAGGPPGELF
TRBJ2-5	TRBV15	.	ATSSGQLRQETQY
TRBJ2-7	TRBV19	.	ASSIGPAGAPYEQY